The 24 T cell receptor beta chains reported below all come from one sample, sequenced in a study of shared clonotypes between healthy human individuals. Clones were read by immunoSEQ multiplex PCR, and TCRdb kept only the in-frame ones, dropping some. This table holds approximately 530,000 clones, 90% to 97% found once. Source material: naive CD4+ T cells sorted from blood. The subset was: CD45RA+ positively selected. These receptor sequences come from a woman in her 30s in good health.

This chain joins TRBV5-1 and TRBJ2-5, with D tentatively TRBD1 or TRBD2 (5 bases each). Germline values: CDR1 SGHRS, CDR2 YFSETQ. The CDR3 loop spans 13 amino acids. V gave up 4 bases and J gave up 7 bases, with 14 bases separating them. The CDR3 reads CASSDRDEGTQYF. CDR3 sequence (DNA): TGCGCCAGCAGCGACCGGGACGAGGGGACCCAGTACTTC.

This rearrangement joins TRBV6-5 to TRBJ2-7, with a possible D match to TRBD2 (5 bases). CDR1 MNHEY and CDR2 SVGAGI come from the germline V gene. The CDR3 totals 12 residues. Trimming shortened V by 7 bases and J by 4 bases, and 11 bases separated the two germline ends. CDR3: CASISRGYEQYF. The DNA for the CDR3 is TGTGCCAGCATCTCTCGGGGTTACGAGCAGTACTTC.

The chain has TRBV19 and TRBJ2-6, with D possibly matching TRBD2 (5 bases). V lost 3 bases to trimming and J lost 0 bases, with 9 bases between them. CDR1 and CDR2 (germline): LNHDA, SQIVND (reference sequence). The CDR3 is made up of 16 amino acids. CDR3: CASSILRVSGANVLTF. Written as DNA, the CDR3 is TGTGCCAGTAGTATTCTGAGGGTCTCTGGGGCCAACGTCCTGACTTTC.

This sequence joins TRBV5-1 and TRBJ2-7, with a possible D match to TRBD1 (7 bases). This CDR3 spans 13 amino acids. The germline V and J ends were trimmed by 4 bases and 3 bases, with 11 bases remaining between them. CDR1 is SGHRS, CDR2 YFSETQ, per germline. The CDR3: CASSGGTVYEQYF. CDR3 nucleotide sequence: TGCGCCAGCAGCGGCGGGACAGTCTACGAGCAGTACTTC. Combining the CDR3 with reference TRBV5-1 and TRBJ2-7 gives the whole variable domain KAGVTQTPRYLIKTRGQQVTLSCSPISGHRSVSWYQQTPGQGLQFLFEYFSETQRNKGNFPGRFSGRQFSNSRSEMNVSTLELGDSALYLCASSGGTVYEQYFGPGTRLTVT.

The chain carries TRBV6-1 and TRBJ1-1; no reliable D call. The CDR3 spans 13 residues. The ends were cut back, 2 bases at V and 6 bases at J, with 10 bases in the middle. CDR1 and CDR2 from the germline V gene are MNHNS and SASEGT. The CDR3 loop reads CASSEPLRAEAFF. CDR3 bases: TGTGCCAGCAGTGAACCTCTGCGGGCTGAAGCTTTCTTT.

The V and J genes are TRBV28 and TRBJ2-7; 7 bases are a match to TRBD1. The CDR3 length is 14 residues. With V trimmed by 6 bases and J by 3 bases, 8 bases remained unmatched. Looked up from germline, CDR1 is MDHEN and CDR2 is SYDVKM. The DNA of the CDR3 is TGTGCCAGCAGGGGGTACCGGGACAGCTACGAGCAGTACTTC. Its protein product is CASRGYRDSYEQYF. Combining the CDR3 with reference TRBV28 and TRBJ2-7 gives the whole variable domain DVKVTQSSRYLVKRTGEKVFLECVQDMDHENMFWYRQDPGLGLRLIYFSYDVKMKEKGDIPEGYSVSREKKERFSLILESASTNQTSMYLCASRGYRDSYEQYFGPGTRLTVT.

This chain connects TRBV5-4 to TRBJ2-2; TRBD1 matches 7 bases. The CDR3 runs to 16 residues. J gave up 0 bases and V 4 bases, and 6 bases lay outside the gene matches. CDR1 and CDR2 from the germline V gene are SGHNT and YYREEE (reference sequence). CDR3 protein: CASSAAGTANTGELFF. CDR3 coding DNA: TGTGCCAGCAGCGCCGCCGGGACAGCGAACACCGGGGAGCTGTTTTTT.

This sequence joins TRBV7-2 and TRBJ2-7, with 8 bases matching TRBD1. J gave up 3 bases and V 0 bases, and 4 bases lay outside the gene matches. The CDR3 totals 15 residues. The germline gives CDR1 SGHTA, CDR2 FQGNSA. The CDR3 bases are TGTGCCAGCAGCTTAGCAGGACAGGGATTCTACGAGCAGTACTTC. It is translated as CASSLAGQGFYEQYF.

The table lists this clone with a count of one. V gene TRBV28 combines with J gene TRBJ2-1; 10 bases align to TRBD2. Germline V gene sequence: CDR1 MDHEN, CDR2 SYDVKM. The CDR3 contains 15 residues. The J segment lost 10 bases and the V segment lost 4 bases, leaving 10 bases of the junction unmatched. DNA of the CDR3: TGTGCCAGCAGTTCCCAGCGGGAGGGCCGGTCAGAGCAGTTCTTC. Its protein is CASSSQREGRSEQFF. The full variable domain, completed using reference TRBV28 and TRBJ2-1, is DVKVTQSSRYLVKRTGEKVFLECVQDMDHENMFWYRQDPGLGLRLIYFSYDVKMKEKGDIPEGYSVSREKKERFSLILESASTNQTSMYLCASSSQREGRSEQFFGPGTRLTVL.

The chain uses TRBV4-2 and TRBJ1-1, with a tentative D call TRBD1 (5 bases). Germline values: CDR1 LGHNA, CDR2 YNFKEQ. This CDR3 contains 14 residues. Trimming removed 5 bases at V and 1 base at J, with 11 bases between. The CDR3 protein is CASSFKGSNTEAFF. The CDR3 DNA sequence: TGTGCCAGCAGCTTTAAGGGGTCGAACACTGAAGCTTTCTTT.

The chain uses TRBV28 and TRBJ1-2; D call uncertain. Germline V gene data show CDR1 as MDHEN and CDR2 as SYDVKM. The CDR3 consists of 11 residues. Trimming stripped 4 bases from V and 5 bases from J, with 5 bases between. CDR3 sequence: CASSYLYGYTF. In DNA, the CDR3 is TGTGCCAGCAGTTACTTGTATGGCTACACCTTC.

This chain connects TRBV6-1 to TRBJ2-7, with 9 bases that match TRBD1. The germline V gene has CDR1 MNHNS and CDR2 SASEGT. The CDR3 consists of 15 residues. With V trimmed by 6 bases and J by 2 bases, 8 bases remained unmatched. CDR3 amino acids: CASSGSGTGTYEQYF. CDR3 nucleotide sequence: TGTGCCAGCAGCGGTTCCGGGACAGGGACCTACGAGCAGTACTTC.

This chain uses TRBV7-3 with TRBJ1-3; D remains unclear. From germline, CDR1 is SGHTA and CDR2 FQGTGA. Trimming left V 4 bases short and J 0 bases short, with 4 bases between. CDR3 length: 13 residues. Here the CDR3 DNA reads TGTGCCAGCAGCTCCTCCTCTGGAAACACCATATATTTT. Its protein is CASSSSSGNTIYF.

The gene calls are TRBV27 and TRBJ1-5; D may be TRBD1 (5 bases). There are 14 residues in the CDR3. CDR1 and CDR2 from the germline V gene are MNHEY and SMNVEV (reference sequence). V was trimmed by 4 bases and J by 7 bases, leaving 14 bases between them. The CDR3 coding sequence is TGTGCCAGCAGTTCTGGGAGGGGAAGGCAGCCCCAGCATTTT. Translation: CASSSGRGRQPQHF.

Only a few counts were recorded for this clone. The genes are TRBV6-5 and TRBJ2-7; 8 bases fit TRBD1. Germline-derived CDR1 and CDR2 are MNHEY and SVGAGI. There are 14 residues in the CDR3. V gave up 6 bases and J gave up 6 bases; unmatched junction bases: 10. The CDR3 loop reads CASSGQGGTVEQYF. CDR3 bases: TGTGCCAGCAGCGGACAGGGAGGTACGGTCGAGCAGTACTTC.

The rearrangement links TRBV15 to TRBJ1-1; tentatively, D is TRBD1 (5 bases). The CDR3 is made up of 16 amino acids. The V end was cut by 5 bases, the J end by 0 bases, with 16 bases between. CDR1 and CDR2 from the germline V gene are LNHNV and YYDKDF (reference sequence). The chain's CDR3 is CATSSPRGPLNTEAFF. The CDR3 coding sequence is TGTGCCACCAGCTCCCCCCGGGGCCCCCTGAACACTGAAGCTTTCTTT.

V usage is TRBV18 and J usage is TRBJ2-7; 7 bases fit TRBD1. V lost 5 bases and J lost 2; bases outside the gene matches: 6. Germline V gene data show CDR1 as KGHSH and CDR2 as LQKENI. This CDR3 region has 14 residues. CDR3 loop: CASSKQGYAYEQYF. The CDR3, as DNA: TGTGCCAGCTCAAAACAGGGGTACGCCTACGAGCAGTACTTC.

The rearrangement joins TRBV11-3 to TRBJ1-1; D is ambiguous. The length of the CDR3 is 13 residues. V was trimmed by 3 bases and J by 0 bases, leaving 5 bases between them. CDR1 and CDR2 (germline): SGHNT, YENEEA. The CDR3 nucleotides are TGTGCCAGCAGCTTGGGTATGAACACTGAAGCTTTCTTT. Its translation is CASSLGMNTEAFF.

The chain combines TRBV29-1 with TRBJ1-1; D is unclear. The V and J ends lost 1 base and 4 bases respectively, with 10 bases between them. The germline V gene has CDR1 SQVTM and CDR2 ANQGSEA. This CDR3 is 13 amino acids long. This CDR3 is CSVEGRLSTEAFF. The CDR3 DNA follows: TGCAGCGTTGAAGGGCGCTTATCCACTGAAGCTTTCTTT.

The chain carries TRBV2 and TRBJ2-3, with 7 bases identical to TRBD2. CDR1 is SNHLY and CDR2 is FYNNEI in the germline V gene. The CDR3 covers 13 residues. Losses at the gene ends were 4 bases for V and 4 bases for J; bases not matched to a gene: 2. As DNA, the CDR3 is TGTGCCAGCAGTGGGACTAGATCAGATACGCAGTATTTT. Translated, it gives CASSGTRSDTQYF. Filled out from reference TRBV2 and TRBJ2-3, the complete variable domain reads EPEVTQTPSHQVTQMGQEVILRCVPISNHLYFYWYRQILGQKVEFLVSFYNNEISEKSEIFDDQFSVERPDGSNFTLKIRSTKLEDSAMYFCASSGTRSDTQYFGPGTRLTVL.

This sequence joins TRBV2 and TRBJ2-7; 8 bases fit TRBD2. Germline trimming cut 1 base from V and 3 bases from J; bases unmatched to any gene: 11. CDR3 length: 17 residues. Germline V gene lookup returns CDR1 SNHLY and CDR2 FYNNEI. The DNA for the CDR3 is TGTGCCAGCAGTGAAGTGCTAGGGCTAGCGGGCCTCTACGAGCAGTACTTC. Protein: CASSEVLGLAGLYEQYF. Together with reference TRBV2 and TRBJ2-7, the CDR3 gives the full variable domain: EPEVTQTPSHQVTQMGQEVILRCVPISNHLYFYWYRQILGQKVEFLVSFYNNEISEKSEIFDDQFSVERPDGSNFTLKIRSTKLEDSAMYFCASSEVLGLAGLYEQYFGPGTRLTVT.

This rearrangement joins TRBV28 to TRBJ1-2; D is perhaps TRBD1 (5 bases). The CDR3 is made up of 12 amino acids. Germline V gene sequence: CDR1 MDHEN, CDR2 SYDVKM. V lost 7 bases and J lost 2, with 8 bases in between. The CDR3 sequence is CASNGGNYGYTF. DNA of the CDR3: TGTGCCAGCAACGGGGGGAACTATGGCTACACCTTC.

This chain joins TRBV19 and TRBJ1-5; 10 bases match TRBD1. Germline trimming cut 7 bases from V and 6 bases from J; bases unmatched to any gene: 21. The CDR3 consists of 19 residues. Germline V lookup: CDR1 LNHDA, CDR2 SQIVND (reference sequence). In DNA, the CDR3 is TGTGCCAGTACCCTCCTCCGGGACAGGGGAAGGGCCCTTGGTCAGCCCCAGCATTTT. It specifies CASTLLRDRGRALGQPQHF.

About this clone itself: Other DNA sequences in this specimen translate into the identical CDR3. V gene TRBV18 combines with J gene TRBJ1-1, with 9 bases matching TRBD1. CDR1 is KGHSH, CDR2 LQKENI, per germline. V lost 3 bases and J lost 0; bases outside the gene matches: 2. The CDR3 loop spans 15 amino acids. The CDR3 nucleotides are TGTGCCAGCTCACCGGGACAGGGAGTGAACACTGAAGCTTTCTTT. Translated: CASSPGQGVNTEAFF. Supplemented by reference TRBV18 and TRBJ1-1, the full variable domain reads NAGVMQNPRHLVRRRGQEARLRCSPMKGHSHVYWYRQLPEEGLKFMVYLQKENIIDESGMPKERFSAEFPKEGPSILRIQQVVRGDSAAYFCASSPGQGVNTEAFFGQGTRLTVV.